The present TCR beta chain was sequenced within a study of cytomegalovirus exposure and HLA in healthy donors. Study findings and constraints: CMV serostatus stood as the only immune exposure information on hand.

Trimming took off 3 bases at V and 0 bases at J, with 11 bases between the two ends. Germline loops: CDR1 SGHNT, CDR2 YYREEE (reference sequence). The CDR3 has 15 residues. This clone was picked up a small number of times. What it recognizes is unknown. It was with 60 Vbeta and 13 Jbeta primers that the PCR ran. Clones were sequenced by immunoSEQ multiplex PCR, and TCRdb holds only the in-frame ones, with some missing. The table lists 150,000 to 200,000 clones, around 78% of them singletons, with approximately 2% in the top ten. The chain uses TRBV5-4 and TRBJ2-3, with D perhaps matching TRBD1 (6 bases). The receptor was derived from a woman younger than 45 in good health and CMV-seropositive. Sequencing used PBMCs. The CDR3: CASSSKTGSTDTQYF. CDR3 coding DNA: TGTGCCAGCAGCTCAAAAACAGGGAGCACAGATACGCAGTATTTT.